This is a list of T cell receptor beta chains from one sample in a study of CD8+ T cells in alopecia areata. Generated by immunoSEQ multiplex PCR, the TCRdb table keeps only in-frame clones and is missing some. The sample records 150,000 to 200,000 clones, roughly 63% being singletons. This material consisted of CD4+ T cells sorted from blood, taken at approximately week 55, from a patient treated with tofacitinib. The receptor set was obtained from a human donor with alopecia areata. The CDR3 runs from the conserved cysteine through the conserved F or W. The D gene is left open where the match is weak. Where a row states a size, it is once, few, many or the class of an expanded clone; other rows omit it.

clone size	CDR3 length	V gene	J gene	D gene	CDR3 DNA	CDR3 protein
few	16	TRBV4-2	TRBJ1-1	.	TGTGCCAGCAGCCAAGATCCGGCCAGAGAATACACTGAAGCTTTCTTT	CASSQDPAREYTEAFF
few	13	TRBV2	TRBJ1-1	.	TGTGCCAGCAGTGAATCGGAAAACACTGAAGCTTTCTTT	CASSESENTEAFF
.	15	TRBV7-9	TRBJ2-7	.	TGTGCCAGCAACTTGCAGTCCGCTCGAATACGCGAGCAGTACTTC	CASNLQSARIREQYF
.	13	TRBV2	TRBJ1-5	TRBD1	TGTGCCAGCAGCTACTACAGGGGGCAGCCCCAGCATTTT	CASSYYRGQPQHF
once	13	TRBV19	TRBJ2-5	.	TGTGCCAGTAGTATTGTGAAGGAGGGGACCCAGTACTTC	CASSIVKEGTQYF
few	14	TRBV5-1	TRBJ2-7	.	TGCGCCAGCAGCCCCCCGGGACATTACTACGAGCAGTACTTC	CASSPPGHYYEQYF
few	15	TRBV9	TRBJ1-4	.	TGTGCCAGCAGCCCGAGGACCGTCGGGAGGGAAAAACTGTTTTTT	CASSPRTVGREKLFF
.	16	TRBV5-4	TRBJ2-1	.	TGTGCCAGCAGCTACGGGGGGCCCATGCGGGGAAATGAGCAGTTCTTC	CASSYGGPMRGNEQFF
.	16	TRBV5-1	TRBJ2-5	TRBD2	TGCGCCAGCAGCTTCTCGACTAGCGGGTCTCAAGAGACCCAGTACTTC	CASSFSTSGSQETQYF
once	14	TRBV30	TRBJ1-1	TRBD1	TGTGCCTGGCGGACAGGGGGCGAAGTGGCTGAAGCTTTCTTT	CAWRTGGEVAEAFF
.	14	TRBV5-1	TRBJ2-3	.	TGCGCCAGCAGCTTGGGCAGGGACTCAGATACGCAGTATTTT	CASSLGRDSDTQYF
few	13	TRBV29-1	TRBJ1-1	.	TGCAGCGTTGAAGATCTGTCGGCCCCTAAAGCTTTCTTT	CSVEDLSAPKAFF
few	13	TRBV13	TRBJ2-1	TRBD2	TGTGCCAGCCATAGCGGGGGGGACAATGAGCAGTTCTTC	CASHSGGDNEQFF
.	12	TRBV6-1	TRBJ2-7	.	TGTGCCAGCAGTGAAGGGGGATACGAGCAGTACTTC	CASSEGGYEQYF
.	14	TRBV30	TRBJ1-2	.	TGTGCCTGGAGTCCCGGGGGGCAACAATATGGCTACACCTTC	CAWSPGGQQYGYTF
.	13	TRBV30	TRBJ2-1	.	TGTGCCTGGAGTCGACAGCCCTACAATGAGCAGTTCTTC	CAWSRQPYNEQFF
.	12	TRBV29-1	TRBJ2-3	.	TGCAGCGTTGTCCTTAGCACAGATACGCAGTATTTT	CSVVLSTDTQYF
few	13	TRBV27	TRBJ2-7	TRBD1	TGTGCCAGCAGGAGGGACAGCTTCTACGAGCAGTACTTC	CASRRDSFYEQYF
.	11	TRBV29-1	TRBJ1-4	.	TGCAGCGTTCGAACTAATGAAAAACTGTTTTTT	CSVRTNEKLFF
.	11	TRBV29-1	TRBJ1-2	.	TGCAGCGTCCGGGGGGTGGGAGGCTACACCTTC	CSVRGVGGYTF
once	12	TRBV7-3	TRBJ2-1	.	TGTGCCAGCAGCCCAACCGGGGCCGAGCAGTTCTTC	CASSPTGAEQFF
.	13	TRBV30	TRBJ1-2	.	TGTGCCTGGAGTTCCGGCAGCATTATGGACTACACCTTC	CAWSSGSIMDYTF
.	13	TRBV30	TRBJ1-6	.	TGTGCCTGGTGTAGAGCGGATAATTCACCCCTCCACTTT	CAWCRADNSPLHF
few	14	TRBV5-1	TRBJ2-7	TRBD1	TGCGCCAGCAGCTTTGCCGACAGGGACTACGAGCAGTACTTC	CASSFADRDYEQYF
few	12	TRBV30	TRBJ1-5	.	TGTGCCTGGGCACGGGGCAATCAGCCCCAGCATTTT	CAWARGNQPQHF
.	15	TRBV14	TRBJ1-2	.	TGTGCCAGCAGCCAAATCGGTCCTCACGACTATGGCTACACCTTC	CASSQIGPHDYGYTF
few	9	TRBV6-6	TRBJ2-3	.	TGTGCCAGTGGTGATACGCAGTATTTT	CASGDTQYF
.	13	TRBV2	TRBJ1-1	.	TGTGCCAGCAGTGTTTCCCGGCCAGCTGAAGCTTTCTTT	CASSVSRPAEAFF
.	14	TRBV7-9	TRBJ2-2	.	TGTGCCAGCAGAAGGGACACCAACACCGGGGAGCTGTTTTTT	CASRRDTNTGELFF
few	14	TRBV27	TRBJ2-2	.	TGTGCCAGCACTACGTGGAGGGCCACCGGGGAGCTGTTTTTT	CASTTWRATGELFF
.	14	TRBV2	TRBJ2-2	.	TGTGCCAGCAGCTCTAGACAGGCCGCCGGGGAGCTGTTTTTT	CASSSRQAAGELFF
few	13	TRBV6-1	TRBJ1-1	.	TGTGCCAGCAACCAGGGTTGGGGATATGAAGCTTTCTTT	CASNQGWGYEAFF
few	13	TRBV2	TRBJ2-5	.	TGTGCCAGCAAATACCATGTCCAAGAGACCCAGTACTTC	CASKYHVQETQYF
.	11	TRBV5-6	TRBJ2-3	.	TGTGCCAGCAGCCTAAGGGCTGCGCAGTATTTT	CASSLRAAQYF
.	15	TRBV19	TRBJ1-1	.	TGTGCCAGTAGTATAGATCACCTACTGAACACTGAAGCTTTCTTT	CASSIDHLLNTEAFF
few	12	TRBV7-9	TRBJ2-4	.	TGTGCCAGCAGCTTAGGTAGTCAGATTCAGTACTTC	CASSLGSQIQYF
.	13	TRBV19	TRBJ1-4	TRBD1	TGTGCCAGTTCACAGGGGGCAGGCGAAAAACTGTTTTTT	CASSQGAGEKLFF
.	18	TRBV5-1	TRBJ1-2	.	TGCGCCAGCAGCTTGGGGCGGCAAAGACAGTCGTTGAACTATGGCTACACCTTC	CASSLGRQRQSLNYGYTF
.	12	TRBV29-1	TRBJ1-4	.	TGCAGCGTTGTGGGGTACGATGAAAAACTGTTTTTT	CSVVGYDEKLFF
.	12	TRBV5-6	TRBJ2-2	.	TGTGCCAGCAGCTTGTATACCGGGGAGCTGTTTTTT	CASSLYTGELFF
.	16	TRBV7-2	TRBJ1-6	TRBD1	TGTGCCAGCAGCTTAGTGGGACAGGCCCTCGGTTCACCCCTCCACTTT	CASSLVGQALGSPLHF
.	15	TRBV30	TRBJ2-1	TRBD2	TGTGCCTGGAGTAGGCTAGCGGGGGCTTACAATGAGCAGTTCTTC	CAWSRLAGAYNEQFF
.	13	TRBV2	TRBJ2-7	TRBD1	TGTGCCAGCAGTCGGGACAGGGAAAACGAGCAGTACTTC	CASSRDRENEQYF
.	14	TRBV9	TRBJ2-1	.	TGTGCCGGAAAGGGGGACCAAACTTACAATGAGCAGTTCTTC	CAGKGDQTYNEQFF
many	17	TRBV10-3	TRBJ2-5	TRBD2	TGTGCCATCAGTGGGACCTTAGCGGGGCGAATCCAAGAGACCCAGTACTTC	CAISGTLAGRIQETQYF
.	15	TRBV6-4	TRBJ2-5	TRBD1	TGTGCCAGCAGTGCCGCCGGGACAGGTCAAGAGACCCAGTACTTC	CASSAAGTGQETQYF
.	13	TRBV30	TRBJ1-5	.	TGTGCCTCGGGACGGGATAGCAATCAGCCCCAGCATTTT	CASGRDSNQPQHF
once	14	TRBV25-1	TRBJ2-5	.	TGTGCCAGCAGTGGGAGAGGGCCGCAAGAGACCCAGTACTTC	CASSGRGPQETQYF
.	14	TRBV19	TRBJ1-5	.	TGTGCCAGTAGTTCCGGGGATAGCAATCAGCCCCAGCATTTT	CASSSGDSNQPQHF
.	15	TRBV6-6	TRBJ1-3	TRBD1	TGTGCCAGCAGCCGGGACAGGGATTTCGAAAACACCATATATTTT	CASSRDRDFENTIYF